This TCR beta chain was observed in a study of naive and memory T cell subsets. Trimming left V 6 bases short and J 4 bases short, with 13 bases between. The CDR3 totals 15 residues. In germline, CDR1 is LNHDA, CDR2 SQIVND (reference sequence). Worth noting for this clonotype: Its antigen remains unknown.

TCR cDNA received a 3' ligated oligonucleotide that carried a UMI. Whole blood, 2.5 ml, came from adult healthy volunteers. Cells were not sorted; total RNA input targeted roughly 1 to 1000 ng. Ligated cDNA underwent four rounds of PCR with nested alpha and beta constant region primers and SP2. For blood and skin samples, reverse transcription used TCR alpha and beta constant primers. A single record per CDR3 protein comes from TCRdb applying MiXCR to the 5' RACE reads. The sample has 55,000 to 65,000 distinct CDR3 sequences; 8% are singletons. Study-level points and caveats: This RNA-based method may be sensitive to activation-related transcript changes.

The chain couples TRBV19 to TRBJ2-6; no clear D. This sequence was found in a female donor in good health. CDR3 residues: CASSSQTTGANVLTF. In nucleotides, the CDR3 is TGTGCCAGTAGCAGCCAGACGACGGGGGCCAACGTCCTGACTTTC.